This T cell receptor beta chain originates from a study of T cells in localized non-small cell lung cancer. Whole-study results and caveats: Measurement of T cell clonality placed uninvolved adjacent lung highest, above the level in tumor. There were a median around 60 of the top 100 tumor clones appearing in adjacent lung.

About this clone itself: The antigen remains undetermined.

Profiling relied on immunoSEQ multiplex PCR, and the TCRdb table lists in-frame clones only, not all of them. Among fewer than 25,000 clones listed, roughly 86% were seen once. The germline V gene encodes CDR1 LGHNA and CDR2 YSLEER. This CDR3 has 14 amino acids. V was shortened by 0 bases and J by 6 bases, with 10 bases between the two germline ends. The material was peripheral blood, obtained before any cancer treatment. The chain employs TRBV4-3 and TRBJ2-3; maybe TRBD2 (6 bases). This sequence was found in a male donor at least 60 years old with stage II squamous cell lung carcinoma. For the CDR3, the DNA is TGCGCCAGCAGCCAAGATGGAGGGGCGGATACGCAGTATTTT. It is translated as CASSQDGGADTQYF.